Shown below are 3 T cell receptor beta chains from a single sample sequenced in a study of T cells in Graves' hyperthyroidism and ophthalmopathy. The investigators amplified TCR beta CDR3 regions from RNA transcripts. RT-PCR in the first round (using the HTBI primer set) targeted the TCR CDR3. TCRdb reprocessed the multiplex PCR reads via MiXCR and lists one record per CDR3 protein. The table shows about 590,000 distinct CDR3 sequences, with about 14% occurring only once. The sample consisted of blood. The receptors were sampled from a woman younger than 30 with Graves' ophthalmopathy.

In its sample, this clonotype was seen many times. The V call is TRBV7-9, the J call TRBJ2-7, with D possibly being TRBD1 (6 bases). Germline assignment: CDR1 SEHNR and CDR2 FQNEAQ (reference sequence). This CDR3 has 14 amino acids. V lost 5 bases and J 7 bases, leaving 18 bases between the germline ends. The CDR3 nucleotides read TGTGCCAGCAGCCAGAAGGGACATCAAGGAGAGCAGTACTTC. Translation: CASSQKGHQGEQYF.

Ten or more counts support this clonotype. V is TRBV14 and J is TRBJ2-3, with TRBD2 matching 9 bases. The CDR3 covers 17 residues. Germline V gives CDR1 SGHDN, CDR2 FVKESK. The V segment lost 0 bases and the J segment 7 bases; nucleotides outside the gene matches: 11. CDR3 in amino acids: CASSQEGGSGRRNTQYF. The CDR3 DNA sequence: TGTGCCAGCAGCCAAGAGGGGGGTAGCGGGAGAAGGAATACGCAGTATTTT.

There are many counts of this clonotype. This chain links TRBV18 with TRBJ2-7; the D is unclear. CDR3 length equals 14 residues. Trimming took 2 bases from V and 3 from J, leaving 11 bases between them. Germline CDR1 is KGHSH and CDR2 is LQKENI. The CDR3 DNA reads TGTGCCAGCTCACCAACCCGGGCAAACTACGAGCAGTACTTC. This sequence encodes CASSPTRANYEQYF.